The following is a T cell receptor beta chain sequence with its context. Its antigen is not known. Clones were sequenced by immunoSEQ multiplex PCR, and TCRdb holds only the in-frame ones, with some missing. The sample holds nearly 35,000 clones; about 92% are singletons and the top ten take 25% to 35%. This specimen belongs to a study of OX40 agonist ivuxolimab in advanced cancers. Looking at the study overall: At 0.01 to 10 mg/kg, ivuxolimab was administered intravenously to patients every 2 weeks. Allowance was made for prior anti-PD-1, anti-PD-L1 or anti-CTLA-4 therapy, and 40% to 45% had some. Study-wide findings and caveats: Certain nonresponders additionally had low normalized T-cell clonal expansion. On average, CD8+ T cells showed a greater number of expanded clones than CD4+.

Sequences were derived from CD4+ or CD8+ T cells sorted from blood, sampled in a trial of the OX40 agonist ivuxolimab. The TCR originated in an adult with an advanced solid tumor such as melanoma, head and neck, liver or kidney cancer.

CDR3 in DNA: TGTGCCAGCAGCGTACCAGGTGGGGACATTCAGTACTTC. As protein: CASSVPGGDIQYF. This chain joins TRBV13 and TRBJ2-4; D remains ambiguous. The CDR3 spans 13 residues. Trimming took 5 bases from V and 8 from J, leaving 13 bases between them. Germline CDR1 PRHDT, CDR2 FYEKMQ (reference sequence).